This record looks at one TCR beta chain sequence and its context. What it binds is not known. This table comes from immunoSEQ multiplex PCR, and its TCRdb copy is limited to in-frame clones, with some not included. The sample has 29,000 or so clones, 80% to 95% seen once. This CDR3 contains 14 residues. Germline V CDR1 and CDR2: SNHLY, FYNNEI. Trimming took off 6 bases at V and 0 bases at J, with 11 bases between the two ends. This record belongs to a study of T cells in tuberculosis. Background on the study: IGRA-negative adolescents, IGRA-positive adolescents with latent tuberculosis and adults with active tuberculosis formed this South African cohort.

General study findings and limits: Smaller alpha distances in active tuberculosis partly reflected shorter CDR3-alpha lengths. Selection depended on which cryopreserved specimens were available.

The specimen sequenced was PBMCs. The receptor's source is a donor between 10 and 35 years old with latent tuberculosis or without tuberculosis infection. The rearrangement uses TRBV2 and TRBJ1-1; maybe TRBD1 (6 bases). The CDR3 loop reads CASRTRTVNTEAFF. CDR3 coding DNA: TGTGCCAGCAGAACCCGGACAGTGAACACTGAAGCTTTCTTT.